Listed below are T cell receptor beta chains from one sample, sequenced in a study of post-analysis software for immune sequencing data. TCRdb used MiXCR to reprocess the PCR reads, holding one entry per CDR3 protein. This table has hundreds of thousands of distinct CDR3 sequences, roughly 38% appearing once. The sequenced material came from blood. The receptors were sampled from a girl aged 10 to 17 with multiple sclerosis. The CDR3 runs from the conserved cysteine through the conserved F or W. A D gene is named only where the DNA matches it firmly. Not every row has a clone size; where given, it reads once, few, many or a size class.

abundance	d_gene	j_gene	v_gene	CDR3aa	CDR3nt
few	TRBD1	TRBJ1-2	TRBV11-1	CASSLAGTGNGYTF	TGTGCCAGCAGCTTAGCAGGGACAGGGAATGGCTACACCTTC
many	.	TRBJ1-5	TRBV7-2	CASSLGRDQPQHF	TGTGCCAGCAGCTTAGGTCGGGACCAGCCCCAGCATTTT
.	TRBD1	TRBJ1-2	TRBV7-9	CAGSPGQGAPSRGYTF	TGTGCCGGCAGCCCGGGACAGGGGGCGCCTTCAAGAGGCTACACCTTC
.	.	TRBJ2-3	TRBV12-3/TRBV12-4	CASSLRTTPADAQYF	TGTGCCAGCAGTTTACGGACTACCCCCGCAGATGCGCAGTATTTT
.	.	TRBJ1-1	TRBV12-3/TRBV12-4	CASKSLNTEAFF	TGTGCCAGCAAATCTCTGAACACTGAAGCTTTCTTT
few	.	TRBJ1-2	TRBV20-1	CSARVRNGYTF	TGCAGTGCTAGAGTGCGGAATGGCTACACCTTC
.	TRBD1	TRBJ1-2	TRBV5-1	CASSQTGRAYGYTF	TGCGCCAGTTCCCAGACAGGGAGAGCCTATGGCTACACCTTC
few	.	TRBJ1-4	TRBV12-3/TRBV12-4	CASSSDWTPDPNEKLFF	TGTGCCAGCAGCTCCGACTGGACCCCTGACCCTAATGAAAAACTGTTTTTT
.	.	TRBJ2-6	TRBV6-2/TRBV6-3	CASTPGANVLTF	TGTGCCAGCACCCCTGGGGCCAACGTCCTGACTTTC
.	TRBD1	TRBJ2-1	TRBV20-1	CSAADRGPGDEQFF	TGCAGTGCAGCCGACAGGGGCCCTGGCGATGAGCAGTTCTTC
many	TRBD1	TRBJ2-5	TRBV5-6	CASSWGQGETQYF	TGTGCCAGCAGCTGGGGACAGGGAGAGACCCAGTACTTC
many	TRBD2	TRBJ2-1	TRBV9	CASSLGGSSGEQFF	TGTGCCAGCAGCCTGGGGGGGTCGTCCGGTGAGCAGTTCTTC
.	.	TRBJ2-7	TRBV6-6	CASEGGHYEQYF	TGTGCCAGCGAGGGCGGGCACTACGAGCAGTACTTC
.	TRBD2	TRBJ2-1	TRBV29-1	CSVEVPAGGRSYNEQFF	TGCAGCGTTGAAGTTCCAGCGGGGGGTCGCTCCTACAATGAGCAGTTCTTC
few	.	TRBJ1-2	TRBV12-3/TRBV12-4	CASSSGTTYGYTF	TGTGCCAGCAGTTCAGGCACCACGTATGGCTACACCTTC
once	.	TRBJ2-7	TRBV11-1	CASSLTTLPRNEQYF	TGTGCCAGCAGCTTAACGACCCTACCAAGGAACGAGCAGTACTTC
.	.	TRBJ1-1	TRBV5-6	CASSWEAARTEAFF	TGTGCCAGCAGCTGGGAGGCAGCCCGCACTGAAGCTTTCTTT
.	TRBD2	TRBJ2-3	TRBV6-5	CASSYIVAGATDTQYF	TGTGCCAGCAGTTATATTGTAGCGGGGGCCACAGATACGCAGTATTTT
.	TRBD1	TRBJ2-1	TRBV6-5	CASSLSTGGYEQFF	TGTGCCAGCAGTTTGTCGACAGGGGGCTATGAGCAGTTCTTC
few	TRBD1	TRBJ1-2	TRBV7-9	CASSLRGLEENYGYTF	TGTGCCAGCAGCCTCAGGGGGCTTGAGGAAAACTATGGCTACACCTTC
.	TRBD2	TRBJ2-5	TRBV2	CASEKGRAGETQYF	TGTGCCAGCGAAAAAGGGAGGGCTGGGGAGACCCAGTACTTC
few	.	TRBJ1-1	TRBV29-1	CSVEGGRLNTEAFF	TGCAGCGTTGAAGGAGGGCGTCTGAACACTGAAGCTTTCTTT
.	.	TRBJ2-3	TRBV5-1	CASSLGQTSTDTQYF	TGCGCCAGCAGCTTAGGACAGACCAGCACAGATACGCAGTATTTT
few	.	TRBJ2-5	TRBV28	CASSLLRKRVTQYF	TGTGCCAGCAGTTTACTCAGGAAGCGGGTGACCCAGTACTTC
.	.	TRBJ1-4	TRBV7-6	CASSLDWTEKLFF	TGTGCCAGCAGCTTAGATTGGACAGAAAAACTGTTTTTT
.	.	TRBJ2-7	TRBV25-1	CASSEPGTGAVEQYF	TGTGCCAGCAGTGAACCCGGGACGGGCGCGGTCGAGCAGTACTTC
.	.	TRBJ2-7	TRBV20-1	CSARGALTYEQYF	TGCAGTGCTAGAGGTGCGCTAACCTACGAGCAGTACTTC
few	TRBD1	TRBJ2-7	TRBV20-1	CSASKQGATEQYF	TGCAGTGCTAGTAAACAGGGGGCGACCGAGCAGTACTTC
.	TRBD1	TRBJ1-1	TRBV12-3/TRBV12-4	CASSDTGAYYTEAFF	TGTGCCAGCAGCGATACAGGGGCTTACTACACTGAAGCTTTCTTT
.	.	TRBJ1-1	TRBV6-6	CASSYTQENTEAFF	TGTGCCAGCAGTTATACACAGGAGAACACTGAAGCTTTCTTT
.	.	TRBJ1-1	TRBV5-1	CASSPTLLPGSATEAFF	TGCGCCAGCAGCCCGACCCTGCTTCCGGGGAGTGCGACTGAAGCTTTCTTT
.	.	TRBJ2-7	TRBV11-3	CASSLAGQDYEQYF	TGTGCCAGCAGCTTGGCGGGACAAGATTACGAGCAGTACTTC
few	TRBD1	TRBJ2-5	TRBV28	CASSPRDRGRETQYF	TGTGCCAGCAGTCCCCGGGACAGGGGGCGAGAGACCCAGTACTTC
.	TRBD2	TRBJ2-7	TRBV11-2	CASSHPASGGPGEQYF	TGTGCCAGCAGCCACCCTGCTAGCGGGGGCCCCGGAGAGCAGTACTTC
few	.	TRBJ2-7	TRBV29-1	CSVPTRGNEQYF	TGCAGCGTCCCGACGCGAGGGAACGAGCAGTACTTC
few	.	TRBJ2-3	TRBV6-1	CASSERRNTDTQYF	TGTGCCAGCAGTGAACGGAGGAATACAGATACGCAGTATTTT
few	TRBD1	TRBJ2-1	TRBV9	CASSVEPGDRVYNEQFF	TGTGCCAGCAGCGTGGAGCCTGGGGACAGGGTCTACAATGAGCAGTTCTTC
.	TRBD2	TRBJ2-2	TRBV28	CASSLTSIPGELFF	TGTGCCAGCAGCCTGACTAGCATCCCCGGGGAGCTGTTTTTT
.	.	TRBJ2-7	TRBV7-2	CASSAGPGDYEQYF	TGTGCCAGCAGCGCCGGACCTGGAGACTACGAGCAGTACTTC
.	.	TRBJ2-1	TRBV12-3/TRBV12-4	CAGSPPGYNEQFF	TGTGCCGGCAGTCCTCCAGGTTACAATGAGCAGTTCTTC
.	.	TRBJ2-5	TRBV28	CASSFYSSARAPETRYF	TGTGCCAGCAGTTTCTACTCAAGTGCCAGGGCACCAGAGACCCGGTACTTC
.	TRBD1	TRBJ2-6	TRBV7-8	CAIHRDRESGANVLTF	TGTGCCATACACCGGGACAGGGAATCTGGGGCCAACGTCCTGACTTTC
few	TRBD2	TRBJ2-2	TRBV7-3	CASSSRLAGAPNTGELFF	TGTGCCAGCAGCTCCCGACTAGCGGGGGCCCCGAACACCGGGGAGCTGTTTTTT
few	.	TRBJ2-7	TRBV18	CASSSSTYEQYF	TGTGCCAGCTCATCCTCAACTTACGAGCAGTACTTC
few	TRBD2	TRBJ2-1	TRBV12-3/TRBV12-4	CASSFDAGTSPTNEQFF	TGTGCCAGCAGTTTCGACGCCGGGACTAGCCCTACTAATGAGCAGTTCTTC
.	.	TRBJ2-7	TRBV3-1	CASSRQSFYEQYF	TGTGCCAGCAGCCGACAGTCATTCTACGAGCAGTACTTC
.	.	TRBJ2-3	TRBV6-1	CASRLQGSTDTQYF	TGTGCCAGCAGGTTACAGGGTTCCACAGATACGCAGTATTTT
.	.	TRBJ2-7	TRBV20-1	CSASRQGLGDEQYF	TGCAGTGCTAGTCGCCAGGGGCTCGGGGACGAGCAGTACTTC
many	.	TRBJ2-1	TRBV20-1	CSAAGPSEQFF	TGCAGTGCGGCGGGGCCCAGTGAGCAGTTCTTC
.	.	TRBJ2-7	TRBV28	CASSLRGGSDNEQYF	TGTGCTAGCAGTTTAAGGGGGGGCTCCGACAATGAGCAGTACTTC
many	.	TRBJ1-1	TRBV7-3	CASSPPDTEAFF	TGTGCCAGCAGCCCCCCCGACACTGAAGCTTTCTTT